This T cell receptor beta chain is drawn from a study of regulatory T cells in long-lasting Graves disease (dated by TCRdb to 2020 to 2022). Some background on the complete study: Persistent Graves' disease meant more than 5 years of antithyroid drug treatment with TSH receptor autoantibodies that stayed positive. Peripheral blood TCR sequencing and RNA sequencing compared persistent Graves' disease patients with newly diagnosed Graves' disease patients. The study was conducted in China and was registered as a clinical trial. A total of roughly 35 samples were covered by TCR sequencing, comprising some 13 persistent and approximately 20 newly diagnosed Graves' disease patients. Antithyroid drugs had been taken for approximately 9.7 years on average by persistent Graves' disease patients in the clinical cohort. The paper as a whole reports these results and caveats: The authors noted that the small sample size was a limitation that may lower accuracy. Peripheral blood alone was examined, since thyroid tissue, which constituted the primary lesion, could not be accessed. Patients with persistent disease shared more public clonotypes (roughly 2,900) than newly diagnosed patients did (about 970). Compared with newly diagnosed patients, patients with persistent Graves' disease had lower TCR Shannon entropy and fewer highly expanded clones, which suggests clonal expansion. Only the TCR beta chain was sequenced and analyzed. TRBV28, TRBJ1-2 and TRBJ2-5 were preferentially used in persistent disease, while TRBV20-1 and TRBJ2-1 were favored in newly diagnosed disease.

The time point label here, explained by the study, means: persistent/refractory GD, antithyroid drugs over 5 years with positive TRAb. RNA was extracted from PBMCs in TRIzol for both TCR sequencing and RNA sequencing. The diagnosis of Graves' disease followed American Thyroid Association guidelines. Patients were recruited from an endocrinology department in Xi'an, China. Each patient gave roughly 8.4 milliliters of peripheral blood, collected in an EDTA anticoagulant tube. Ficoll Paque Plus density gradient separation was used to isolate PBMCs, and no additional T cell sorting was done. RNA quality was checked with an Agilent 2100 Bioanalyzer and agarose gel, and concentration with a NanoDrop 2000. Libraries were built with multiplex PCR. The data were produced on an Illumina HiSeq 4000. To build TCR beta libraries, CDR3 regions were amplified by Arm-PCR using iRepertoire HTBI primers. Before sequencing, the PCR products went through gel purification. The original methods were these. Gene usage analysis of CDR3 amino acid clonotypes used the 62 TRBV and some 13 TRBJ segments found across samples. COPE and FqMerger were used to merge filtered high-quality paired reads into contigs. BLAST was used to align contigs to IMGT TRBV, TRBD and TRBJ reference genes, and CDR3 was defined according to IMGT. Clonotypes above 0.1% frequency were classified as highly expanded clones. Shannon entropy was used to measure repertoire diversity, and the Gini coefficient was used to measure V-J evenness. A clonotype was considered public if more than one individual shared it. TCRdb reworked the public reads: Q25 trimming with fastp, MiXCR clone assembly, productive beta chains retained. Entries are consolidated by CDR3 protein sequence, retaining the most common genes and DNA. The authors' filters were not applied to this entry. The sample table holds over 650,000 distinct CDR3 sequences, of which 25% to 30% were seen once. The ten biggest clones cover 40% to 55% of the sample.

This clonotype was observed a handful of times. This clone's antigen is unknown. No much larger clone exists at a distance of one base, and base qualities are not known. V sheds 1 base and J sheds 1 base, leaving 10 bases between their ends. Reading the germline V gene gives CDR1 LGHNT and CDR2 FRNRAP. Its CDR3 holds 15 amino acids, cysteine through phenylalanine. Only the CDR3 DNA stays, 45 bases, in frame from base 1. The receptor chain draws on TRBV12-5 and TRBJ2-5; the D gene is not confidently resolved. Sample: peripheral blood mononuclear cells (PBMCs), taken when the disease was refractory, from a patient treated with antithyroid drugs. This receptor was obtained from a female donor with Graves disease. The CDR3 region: CASGLGTTFQETQYF. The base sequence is TGTGCTAGTGGTTTGGGCACTACCTTCCAAGAGACCCAGTACTTC.